This is a list of T cell receptor beta chains from one sample in a study of T cell responses to AZD1222 COVID-19 vaccine. Sequencing was performed with immunoSEQ multiplex PCR; in TCRdb, only in-frame clones are kept and a portion is missing. The data contain approximately 140,000 clones, more than 90% of them singletons. The sequenced sample was peripheral blood, obtained 28 days after the second AZD1222 dose. All receptors derive from an adult who received the AZD1222 COVID-19 vaccine. CDR3s include the opening cysteine and the closing phenylalanine or tryptophan.

>TRBV6-5
CASTRQGSGTEAFF
>TRBV4-1
CASKKGYGRGRMTDTQYF
>TRBV7-6
CASSSAGVSSGELFF
>TRBV5-1
CASSLVRGRINEKLFF
>TRBV5-1
CASSLVSGRWTGELFF
>TRBV30
CAWSVHRGGSNTEAFF
>TRBV6-5
CASRPSQTRARLWFF
>TRBV30
CAWSQGQAEADTQYF
>TRBV20-1
CSASSSGGVGNQPQHF
>TRBV27
CASSLDSLWQKYF
>TRBV6-5
CASSSAGGRETQYF
>TRBV5-1
CASSLGLDTGELFF